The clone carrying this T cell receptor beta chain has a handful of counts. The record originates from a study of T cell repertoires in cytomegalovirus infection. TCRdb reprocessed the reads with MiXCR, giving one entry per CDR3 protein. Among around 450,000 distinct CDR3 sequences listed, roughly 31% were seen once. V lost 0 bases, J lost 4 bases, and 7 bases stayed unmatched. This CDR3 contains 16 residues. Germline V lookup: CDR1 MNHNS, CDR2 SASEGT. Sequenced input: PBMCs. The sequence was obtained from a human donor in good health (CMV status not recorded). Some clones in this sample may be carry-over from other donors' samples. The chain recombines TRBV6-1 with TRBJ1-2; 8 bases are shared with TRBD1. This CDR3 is CASSEARPGGGYGYTF. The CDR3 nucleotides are TGTGCCAGCAGTGAAGCGAGGCCAGGGGGCGGCTATGGCTACACCTTC.